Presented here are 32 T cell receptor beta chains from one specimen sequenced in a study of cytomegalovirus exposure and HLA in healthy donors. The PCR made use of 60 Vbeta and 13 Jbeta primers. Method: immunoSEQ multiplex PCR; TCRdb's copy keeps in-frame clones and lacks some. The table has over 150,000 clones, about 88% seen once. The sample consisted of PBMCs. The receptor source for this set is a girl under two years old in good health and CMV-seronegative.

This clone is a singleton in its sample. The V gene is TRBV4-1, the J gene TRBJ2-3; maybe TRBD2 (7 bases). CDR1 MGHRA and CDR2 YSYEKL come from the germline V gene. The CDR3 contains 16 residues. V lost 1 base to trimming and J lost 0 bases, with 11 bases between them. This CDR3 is CASSQGRGGSTDTQYF. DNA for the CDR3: TGCGCCAGCAGCCAAGGGAGGGGGGGGAGCACAGATACGCAGTATTTT.

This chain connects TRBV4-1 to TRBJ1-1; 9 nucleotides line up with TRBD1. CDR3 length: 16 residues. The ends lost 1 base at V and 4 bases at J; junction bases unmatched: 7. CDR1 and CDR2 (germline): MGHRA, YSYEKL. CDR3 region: CASSQVAQGAGTEAFF. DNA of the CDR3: TGCGCCAGCAGCCAAGTAGCACAGGGGGCGGGCACTGAAGCTTTCTTT.

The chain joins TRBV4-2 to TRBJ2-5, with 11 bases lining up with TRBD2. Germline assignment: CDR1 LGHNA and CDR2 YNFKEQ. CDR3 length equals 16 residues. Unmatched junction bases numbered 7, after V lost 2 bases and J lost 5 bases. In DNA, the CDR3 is TGTGCCAGCAGCCAATTCCTAGCGGGGGGCGTCGAGACCCAGTACTTC. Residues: CASSQFLAGGVETQYF.

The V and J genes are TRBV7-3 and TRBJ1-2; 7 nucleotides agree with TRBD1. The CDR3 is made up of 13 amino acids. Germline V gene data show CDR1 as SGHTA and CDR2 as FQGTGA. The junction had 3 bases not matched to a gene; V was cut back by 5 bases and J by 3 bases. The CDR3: CASSQGGDYGYTF. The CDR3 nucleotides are TGTGCCAGCAGCCAAGGGGGCGACTATGGCTACACCTTC.

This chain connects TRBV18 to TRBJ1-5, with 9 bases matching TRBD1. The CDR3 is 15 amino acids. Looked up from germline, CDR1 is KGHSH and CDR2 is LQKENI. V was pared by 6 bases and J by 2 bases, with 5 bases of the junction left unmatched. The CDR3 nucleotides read TGTGCCAGCTCTCCGGGGACAGGGCGCAATCAGCCCCAGCATTTT. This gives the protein CASSPGTGRNQPQHF.

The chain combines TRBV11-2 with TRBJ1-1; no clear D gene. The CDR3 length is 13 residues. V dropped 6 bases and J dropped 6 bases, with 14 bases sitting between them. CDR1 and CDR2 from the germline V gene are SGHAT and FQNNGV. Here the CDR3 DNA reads TGTGCCAGCAGTCTATTCGGGTTATCTGAAGCTTTCTTT. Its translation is CASSLFGLSEAFF.

The CDR3 bases are TGTGCCAGCAGCTTGTGGAGTATTCGGGTTCCGGGGAACACCGGGGAGCTGTTTTTT. Translation gives CASSLWSIRVPGNTGELFF. The chain recombines TRBV5-5 with TRBJ2-2; D call uncertain. This CDR3 contains 19 residues. CDR1 and CDR2 from the germline V gene are SGHKS and YYEKEE (reference sequence). The V and J ends lost 1 base and 1 base respectively, with 20 bases between them.

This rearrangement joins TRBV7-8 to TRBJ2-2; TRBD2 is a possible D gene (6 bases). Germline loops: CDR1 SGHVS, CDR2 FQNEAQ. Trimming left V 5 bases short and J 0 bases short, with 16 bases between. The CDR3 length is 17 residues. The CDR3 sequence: CASSAGRPGTNTGELFF. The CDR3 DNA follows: TGTGCCAGCAGCGCGGGACGTCCCGGGACGAACACCGGGGAGCTGTTTTTT.

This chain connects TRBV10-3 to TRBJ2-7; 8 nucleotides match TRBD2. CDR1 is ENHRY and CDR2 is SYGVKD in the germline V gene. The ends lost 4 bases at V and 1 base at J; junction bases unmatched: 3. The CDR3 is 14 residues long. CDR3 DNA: TGTGCCATCAGTGGTAGCGGGAATTCCTACGAGCAGTACTTC. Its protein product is CAISGSGNSYEQYF.

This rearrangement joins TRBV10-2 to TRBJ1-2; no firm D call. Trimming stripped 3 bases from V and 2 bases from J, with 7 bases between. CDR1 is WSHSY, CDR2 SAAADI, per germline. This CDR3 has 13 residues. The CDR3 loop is CASSDARNYGYTF. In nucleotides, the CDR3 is TGCGCCAGCAGTGATGCCAGAAACTATGGCTACACCTTC.

The CDR3 region is CASSALAGGSYEQYF. The CDR3 DNA sequence: TGCGCCAGCAGCGCACTAGCGGGAGGGTCCTACGAGCAGTACTTC. V is TRBV4-3 and J is TRBJ2-7; 13 positions match TRBD2. Germline CDR1 reads LGHNA; CDR2 reads YSLEER. CDR3 length equals 15 residues. V dropped 5 bases and J dropped 1; count of bases not matched to a gene: 2.

CDR3 bases: TGTGCCAGCAGCACGGACAGGTTCACAGATACGCAGTATTTT. Translation: CASSTDRFTDTQYF. The J gene is TRBJ2-3, the V gene TRBV7-2, with 7 bases lining up with TRBD1. Germline-derived CDR1 and CDR2 are SGHTA and FQGNSA. There are 14 residues in the CDR3. The V segment lost 5 bases and the J segment 2 bases; nucleotides outside the gene matches: 4.

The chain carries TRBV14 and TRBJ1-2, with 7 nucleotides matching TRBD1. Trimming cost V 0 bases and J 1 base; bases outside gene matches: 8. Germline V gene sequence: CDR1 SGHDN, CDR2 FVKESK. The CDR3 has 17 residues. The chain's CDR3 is CASSQDFTGEINYGYTF. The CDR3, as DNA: TGTGCCAGCAGCCAAGATTTCACAGGGGAGATTAACTATGGCTACACCTTC.

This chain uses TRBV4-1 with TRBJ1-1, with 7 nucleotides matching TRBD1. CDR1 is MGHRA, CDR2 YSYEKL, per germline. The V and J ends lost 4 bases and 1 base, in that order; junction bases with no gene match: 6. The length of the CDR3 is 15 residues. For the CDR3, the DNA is TGCGCCAGCAGCCGCCCCGGGACAGCGAACACTGAAGCTTTCTTT. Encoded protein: CASSRPGTANTEAFF.

As DNA, the CDR3 is TGTGCCAGCAGCAGCCCCCTCCAGGGCGAGCGGCAGTACTTC. Translated, it gives CASSSPLQGERQYF. The V and J genes are TRBV7-9 and TRBJ2-7, with a possible D match to TRBD1 (5 bases). The CDR3 contains 14 residues. V lost 5 bases and J lost 9, with 20 bases in between. The germline V gene has CDR1 SEHNR and CDR2 FQNEAQ (reference sequence).

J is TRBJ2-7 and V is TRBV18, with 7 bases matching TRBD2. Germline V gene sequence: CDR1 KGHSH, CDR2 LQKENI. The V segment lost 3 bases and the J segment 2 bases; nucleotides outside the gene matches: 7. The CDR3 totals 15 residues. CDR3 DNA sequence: TGTGCCAGCTCACCGAGGCGGGGAGGGACCTACGAGCAGTACTTC. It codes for CASSPRRGGTYEQYF.

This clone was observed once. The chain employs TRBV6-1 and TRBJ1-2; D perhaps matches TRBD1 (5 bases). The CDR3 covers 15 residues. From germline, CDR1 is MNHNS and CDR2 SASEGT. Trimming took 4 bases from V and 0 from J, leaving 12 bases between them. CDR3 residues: CASSAVQGTNYGYTF. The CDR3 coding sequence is TGTGCCAGCAGTGCAGTCCAGGGAACTAACTATGGCTACACCTTC.

The CDR3 reads CASHPPGQGSYEQYF. CDR3 sequence (DNA): TGTGCCAGCCACCCCCCGGGACAGGGGTCCTACGAGCAGTACTTC. The gene calls are TRBV5-4 and TRBJ2-7; 10 bases match TRBD1. CDR3 size: 15 residues. The germline CDR1 and CDR2 sequences are SGHNT and YYREEE (reference sequence). V was clipped by 7 bases and J by 1 base; unmatched bases: 8.

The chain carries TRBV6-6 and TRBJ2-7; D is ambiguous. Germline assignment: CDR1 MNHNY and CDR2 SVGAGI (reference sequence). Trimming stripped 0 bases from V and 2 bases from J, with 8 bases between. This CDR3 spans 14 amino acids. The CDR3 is CASSYSGEAYEQYF. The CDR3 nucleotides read TGTGCCAGCAGTTACTCGGGCGAAGCCTACGAGCAGTACTTC.

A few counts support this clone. For the CDR3, the DNA is TGTGCCTGGAGTGTATCGGTCGAGCAGTACTTC. Translated, it gives CAWSVSVEQYF. The chain links TRBV30 to TRBJ2-7; D remains unclear. This CDR3 spans 11 amino acids. Germline CDR1 reads GTSNPN; CDR2 reads SVGIG (reference sequence). V shed 0 bases and J shed 6 bases, with 6 bases lying between them.

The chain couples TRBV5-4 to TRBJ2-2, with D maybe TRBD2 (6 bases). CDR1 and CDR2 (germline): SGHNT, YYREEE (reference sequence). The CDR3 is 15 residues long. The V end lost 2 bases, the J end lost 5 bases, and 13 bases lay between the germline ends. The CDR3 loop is CASSFRRERTGELFF. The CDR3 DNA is TGTGCCAGCAGCTTTCGACGGGAGAGGACCGGGGAGCTGTTTTTT. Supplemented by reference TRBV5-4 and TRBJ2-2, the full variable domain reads ETGVTQSPTHLIKTRGQQVTLRCSSQSGHNTVSWYQQALGQGPQFIFQYYREEENGRGNFPPRFSGLQFPNYSSELNVNALELDDSALYLCASSFRRERTGELFFGEGSRLTVL.

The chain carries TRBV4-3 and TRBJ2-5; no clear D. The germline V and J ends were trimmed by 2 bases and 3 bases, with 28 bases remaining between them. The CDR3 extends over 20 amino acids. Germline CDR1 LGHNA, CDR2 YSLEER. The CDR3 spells CASSQHFPPKHSRPKETQYF. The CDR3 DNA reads TGCGCCAGCAGCCAACATTTCCCCCCGAAACACTCGAGGCCCAAAGAGACCCAGTACTTC.

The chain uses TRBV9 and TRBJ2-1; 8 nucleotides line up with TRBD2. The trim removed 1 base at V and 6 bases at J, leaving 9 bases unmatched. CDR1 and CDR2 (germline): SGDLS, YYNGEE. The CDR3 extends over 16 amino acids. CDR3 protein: CASSVTGAGEGNEQFF. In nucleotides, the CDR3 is TGTGCCAGCAGCGTAACGGGAGCGGGAGAGGGCAATGAGCAGTTCTTC. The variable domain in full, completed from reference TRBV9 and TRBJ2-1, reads DSGVTQTPKHLITATGQRVTLRCSPRSGDLSVYWYQQSLDQGLQFLIQYYNGEERAKGNILERFSAQQFPDLHSELNLSSLELGDSALYFCASSVTGAGEGNEQFFGPGTRLTVL.

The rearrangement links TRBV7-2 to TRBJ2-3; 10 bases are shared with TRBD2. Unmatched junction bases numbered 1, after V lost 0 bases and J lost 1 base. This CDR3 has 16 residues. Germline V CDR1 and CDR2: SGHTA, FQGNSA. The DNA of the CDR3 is TGTGCCAGCAGCTTAGCTCTAGCGGGAGGCACAGATACGCAGTATTTT. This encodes CASSLALAGGTDTQYF.

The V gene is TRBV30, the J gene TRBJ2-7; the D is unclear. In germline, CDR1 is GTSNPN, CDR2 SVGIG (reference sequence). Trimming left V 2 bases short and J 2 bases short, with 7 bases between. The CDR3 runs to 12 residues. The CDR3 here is CAWSMSAYEQYF. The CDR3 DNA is TGTGCCTGGAGTATGAGTGCCTACGAGCAGTACTTC. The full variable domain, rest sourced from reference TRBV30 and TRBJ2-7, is SQTIHQWPATLVQPVGSPLSLECTVEGTSNPNLYWYRQAAGRGLQLLFYSVGIGQISSEVPQNLSASRPQDRQFILSSKKLLLSDSGFYLCAWSMSAYEQYFGPGTRLTVT.

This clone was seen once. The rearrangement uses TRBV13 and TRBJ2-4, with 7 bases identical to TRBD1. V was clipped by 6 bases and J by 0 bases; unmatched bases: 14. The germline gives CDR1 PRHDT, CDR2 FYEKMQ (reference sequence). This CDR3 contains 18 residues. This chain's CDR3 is CASSPRRGPELAKNIQYF. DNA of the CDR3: TGTGCCAGCAGTCCACGAAGGGGGCCGGAGCTAGCCAAAAACATTCAGTACTTC. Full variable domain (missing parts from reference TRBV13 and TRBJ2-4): AAGVIQSPRHLIKEKRETATLKCYPIPRHDTVYWYQQGPGQDPQFLISFYEKMQSDKGSIPDRFSAQQFSDYHSELNMSSLELGDSALYFCASSPRRGPELAKNIQYFGAGTRLSVL.

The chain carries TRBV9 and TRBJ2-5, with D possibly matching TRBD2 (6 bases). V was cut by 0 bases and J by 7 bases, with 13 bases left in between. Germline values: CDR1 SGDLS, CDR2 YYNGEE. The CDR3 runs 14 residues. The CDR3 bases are TGTGCCAGCAGCGTAGACGCGGGAAAGGGGACCCAGTACTTC. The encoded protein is CASSVDAGKGTQYF.

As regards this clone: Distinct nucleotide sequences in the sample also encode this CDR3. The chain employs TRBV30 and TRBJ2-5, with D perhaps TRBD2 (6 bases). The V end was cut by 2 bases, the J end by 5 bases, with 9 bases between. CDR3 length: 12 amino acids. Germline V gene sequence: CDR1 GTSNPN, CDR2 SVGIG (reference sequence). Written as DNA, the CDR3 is TGTGCCTGGAGTAGAGGAGGGGAGACCCAGTACTTC. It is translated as CAWSRGGETQYF.

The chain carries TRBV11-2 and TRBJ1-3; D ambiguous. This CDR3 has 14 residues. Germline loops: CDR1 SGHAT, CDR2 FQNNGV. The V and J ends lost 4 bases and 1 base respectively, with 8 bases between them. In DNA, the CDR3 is TGTGCCAGCAGCTCCAGAGGTTCTGGAAACACCATATATTTT. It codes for CASSSRGSGNTIYF. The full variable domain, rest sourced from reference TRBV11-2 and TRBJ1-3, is EAGVAQSPRYKIIEKRQSVAFWCNPISGHATLYWYQQILGQGPKLLIQFQNNGVVDDSQLPKDRFSAERLKGVDSTLKIQPAKLEDSAVYLCASSSRGSGNTIYFGEGSWLTVV.

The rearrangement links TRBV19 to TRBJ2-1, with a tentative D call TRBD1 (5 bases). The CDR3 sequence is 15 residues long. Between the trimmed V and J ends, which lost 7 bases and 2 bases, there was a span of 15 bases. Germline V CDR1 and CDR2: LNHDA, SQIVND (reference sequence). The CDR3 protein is CASTLRGPPYNEQFF. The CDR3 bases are TGTGCCAGTACCCTTAGGGGTCCGCCCTACAATGAGCAGTTCTTC.

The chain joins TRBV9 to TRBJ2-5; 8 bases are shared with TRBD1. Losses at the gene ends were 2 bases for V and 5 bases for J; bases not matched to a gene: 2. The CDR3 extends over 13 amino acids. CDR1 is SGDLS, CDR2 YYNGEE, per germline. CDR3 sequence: CASSVQGAETQYF. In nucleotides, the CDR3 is TGTGCCAGCAGCGTCCAGGGGGCGGAGACCCAGTACTTC.

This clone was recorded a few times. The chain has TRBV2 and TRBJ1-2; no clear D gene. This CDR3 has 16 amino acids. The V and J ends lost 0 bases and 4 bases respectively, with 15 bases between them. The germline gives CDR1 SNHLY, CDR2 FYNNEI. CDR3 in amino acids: CASSEAQVWGAYGYTF. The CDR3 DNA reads TGTGCCAGCAGTGAAGCGCAGGTTTGGGGAGCCTATGGCTACACCTTC.